Detailed here is one T cell receptor beta chain. Some clones are missing from TCRdb's copy, which holds only in-frame ones; the method was immunoSEQ multiplex PCR. The profile shows fewer than 250,000 clones, 84% of them singletons. The CDR3 runs to 15 residues. This entry belongs to a study of blood T cell repertoires in COVID-19. Whole-study context: T cells, B-cell-depleted T cells, or PBMCs provided the cDNA or gDNA that served as material.

People in the exposed group encountered a COVID-19 case within 2 weeks before entering the study. This clonotype originated in a woman aged 30 to 39 who had been exposed to COVID-19. Sequencing was done on a sample of PBMCs or T cells enriched from blood (not recorded which). V and J are TRBV21-1 and TRBJ1-4. TRBV21-1 is assigned pseudogene status. CDR3 bases: TGTGCCAGCACTCTTTGTGAGACGGGGAATGAAAAACTGTTTTTT. It codes for CASTLCETGNEKLFF.